A selection of T cell receptor beta chains follows, all from one sample in a study of cytomegalovirus exposure and HLA in healthy donors. The assay was immunoSEQ multiplex PCR, and TCRdb's table has in-frame clones only and misses some. The sample includes around 70,000 clones, roughly 76% of them seen just once. Input material: PBMCs. The receptor set was obtained from a male donor in good health and CMV-seropositive. Both conserved end residues are part of each CDR3. A D gene is named only where the DNA matches it firmly. Some rows mark clone size as missing; the rest say once, few, many or name a class of expanded clone.

-	TRBV2	TRBD1	TRBJ1-6	CASMARGNSPLHF	TGTGCCAGCATGGCCAGGGGGAATTCACCCCTCCACTTT
-	TRBV7-3	-	TRBJ2-2	CASSLSAGRPGELFF	TGTGCCAGCAGCCTAAGCGCGGGACGGCCCGGGGAGCTGTTTTTT
-	TRBV5-4	TRBD2	TRBJ2-3	CASSSGRMSDTQYF	TGTGCCAGCAGCAGCGGGAGGATGTCAGATACGCAGTATTTT
-	TRBV6-5	TRBD1	TRBJ2-1	CATRYRGPHNEQFF	TGTGCCACAAGATACAGGGGTCCCCACAATGAGCAGTTCTTC
-	TRBV28	TRBD2	TRBJ2-3	CASDYSGGEDTQYF	TGTGCCAGTGATTATAGCGGGGGGGAAGATACGCAGTATTTT
-	TRBV11-2	-	TRBJ2-5	CASSFSLGRQETQYF	TGTGCCAGCAGCTTTTCTCTGGGCAGACAAGAGACCCAGTACTTC
once	TRBV4-2	-	TRBJ2-6	CASSPPGYSTSGANVLTF	TGTGCCAGCAGCCCCCCCGGATACAGTACCTCTGGGGCCAACGTCCTGACTTTC
-	TRBV9	-	TRBJ2-2	CASRKGGAHGTGELFF	TGTGCCAGCAGAAAAGGCGGGGCGCACGGCACCGGGGAGCTGTTTTTT
-	TRBV7-9	TRBD1	TRBJ1-4	CASRNSRDRVKKLFF	TGTGCCAGCAGAAATAGCCGGGACAGGGTGAAAAAACTGTTTTTT
-	TRBV5-6	TRBD2	TRBJ2-1	CASSLRTSGAGEQFF	TGTGCCAGCAGCTTGAGGACTAGCGGGGCCGGGGAGCAGTTCTTC
-	TRBV29-1	TRBD1	TRBJ1-2	CSVEDWGQGNYGYTF	TGCAGCGTTGAAGATTGGGGACAGGGGAACTATGGCTACACCTTC
-	TRBV27	-	TRBJ2-1	CASSLGGPGNEQFF	TGTGCCAGCAGTTTGGGGGGGCCAGGCAATGAGCAGTTCTTC
-	TRBV5-6	-	TRBJ2-7	CASILYEQYF	TGTGCCAGCATCCTCTACGAGCAGTACTTC
-	TRBV25-1	-	TRBJ2-7	CASSELAGKQYF	TGTGCCAGCAGTGAACTCGCAGGGAAGCAGTACTTC
-	TRBV6-5	-	TRBJ2-7	CASSSPGTFPYEQYF	TGTGCCAGCAGTTCCCCCGGGACTTTTCCCTACGAGCAGTACTTC
-	TRBV6-1	-	TRBJ2-1	CASELGTLQFF	TGTGCCAGCGAACTGGGGACTTTACAGTTCTTC
-	TRBV7-8	-	TRBJ2-7	CASSLIRGLSSYEQYF	TGTGCCAGCAGCTTAATTCGGGGTCTAAGCTCCTACGAGCAGTACTTC
-	TRBV9	TRBD1	TRBJ2-2	CASSAPGQGTGELFF	TGTGCCAGCAGCGCTCCGGGACAGGGGACCGGGGAGCTGTTTTTT
-	TRBV30	-	TRBJ2-7	CAWSVPGSTYEQYF	TGTGCCTGGAGTGTACCAGGGTCCACCTACGAGCAGTACTTC
-	TRBV28	TRBD2	TRBJ2-3	CASSSGGGRTDTQYF	TGTGCCAGCAGTTCAGGCGGGGGTCGCACAGATACGCAGTATTTT
-	TRBV7-6	TRBD1	TRBJ2-7	CASSEGGTGGDEQYF	TGTGCCAGCAGCGAAGGGGGGACAGGGGGCGACGAGCAGTACTTC
-	TRBV5-1	TRBD2	TRBJ2-7	CASRAGLGAYEQYF	TGCGCCAGCAGAGCCGGACTAGGGGCCTACGAGCAGTACTTC
few	TRBV6-5	-	TRBJ1-1	CASSWGGRYTEAFF	TGTGCCAGCAGTTGGGGGGGACGGTACACTGAAGCTTTCTTT
-	TRBV7-2	-	TRBJ2-7	CASSLGGPRSYEQYF	TGTGCCAGCAGCTTAGGGGGGCCTCGCTCCTACGAGCAGTACTTC
-	TRBV4-1	-	TRBJ2-5	CASSPRAEETQYF	TGCGCCAGCAGTCCGAGGGCTGAAGAGACCCAGTACTTC
-	TRBV2	-	TRBJ2-7	CASSGDSSEQYF	TGTGCCAGCAGTGGGGACTCATCCGAGCAGTACTTC
few	TRBV29-1	-	TRBJ2-6	CSVYSGANVLTF	TGCAGCGTTTACTCTGGGGCCAACGTCCTGACTTTC
-	TRBV6-1	TRBD1	TRBJ2-5	CASRGRPGGQETQYF	TGTGCCAGCAGGGGAAGGCCAGGGGGTCAAGAGACCCAGTACTTC
-	TRBV4-2	-	TRBJ2-7	CASSQDWRTDFNYEQYF	TGTGCCAGCAGCCAAGATTGGAGGACAGACTTTAACTACGAGCAGTACTTC
-	TRBV19	TRBD2	TRBJ2-1	CASSMVPRKREWNEQFF	TGTGCCAGTAGTATGGTCCCCCGCAAGCGGGAATGGAATGAGCAGTTCTTC
-	TRBV14	-	TRBJ1-6	CASSQERGGAYNSPLHF	TGTGCCAGCAGCCAAGAGCGGGGAGGGGCCTATAATTCACCCCTCCACTTT
-	TRBV5-6	-	TRBJ2-7	CASSLGRGSYEQYF	TGTGCCAGCAGCTTGGGTCGGGGTTCCTACGAGCAGTACTTC
few	TRBV18	TRBD2	TRBJ2-3	CASSPSSGSFGADTQYF	TGTGCCAGCTCACCCTCTAGCGGGAGTTTCGGGGCAGATACGCAGTATTTT
-	TRBV29-1	TRBD1	TRBJ2-3	CSVWGQGLTDTQYF	TGCAGCGTTTGGGGACAGGGGTTAACAGATACGCAGTATTTT
-	TRBV5-1	-	TRBJ2-1	CASSPGHSYNEQFF	TGCGCCAGCAGCCCGGGACACTCCTACAATGAGCAGTTCTTC
-	TRBV9	TRBD1	TRBJ2-3	CASSPRGGAGTDTQYF	TGTGCCAGCAGCCCCCGAGGGGGCGCGGGCACAGATACGCAGTATTTT
-	TRBV25-1	-	TRBJ2-7	CASSESNGRGYEQYF	TGTGCCAGCAGTGAGTCTAATGGCAGGGGCTACGAGCAGTACTTC
-	TRBV5-1	TRBD2	TRBJ2-2	CASSLRRRLAGEHGELFF	TGCGCCAGCAGCTTGCGGCGGAGACTAGCGGGAGAACACGGGGAGCTGTTTTTT
once	TRBV5-1	-	TRBJ2-2	CASSQGGPGELFF	TGCGCCAGCAGCCAGGGGGGCCCCGGGGAGCTGTTTTTT
few	TRBV19	-	TRBJ1-5	CASSIIQVKQPQHF	TGTGCCAGTAGTATTATTCAGGTAAAACAGCCCCAGCATTTT
-	TRBV10-3	-	TRBJ2-1	CAISGAGPDEQFF	TGTGCCATCAGTGGCGCTGGGCCCGATGAGCAGTTCTTC
once	TRBV2	TRBD1	TRBJ2-7	CASSYGTGKNEQYF	TGTGCCAGCAGTTATGGGACAGGGAAGAACGAGCAGTACTTC
-	TRBV5-8	TRBD2	TRBJ2-3	CASSSAGGTDTQYF	TGTGCCAGCAGCTCAGCGGGAGGCACAGATACGCAGTATTTT
few	TRBV6-4	-	TRBJ1-5	CASSYSENQPQHF	TGTGCCAGCAGTTACTCGGAGAATCAGCCCCAGCATTTT
-	TRBV11-2	-	TRBJ2-7	CASSEAGPGRSYEQYF	TGTGCCAGCAGCGAGGCCGGGCCAGGGAGGTCCTACGAGCAGTACTTC
-	TRBV5-1	TRBD2	TRBJ2-1	CASSLTSGIYNEQFF	TGCGCCAGCAGCTTGACTAGCGGGATCTACAATGAGCAGTTCTTC
-	TRBV4-2	TRBD2	TRBJ2-3	CASSQPLAGFQADTQYF	TGTGCCAGCAGCCAACCACTAGCGGGGTTCCAGGCAGATACGCAGTATTTT
-	TRBV14	-	TRBJ2-5	CASSQLTGRLQETQYF	TGTGCCAGCAGCCAACTTACAGGGCGACTCCAAGAGACCCAGTACTTC
-	TRBV19	-	TRBJ2-7	CASRVGGYSYEQYF	TGTGCCAGTAGAGTCGGGGGTTACTCCTACGAGCAGTACTTC
-	TRBV29-1	-	TRBJ2-1	CSVAELNEQFF	TGCAGCGTTGCAGAACTCAATGAGCAGTTCTTC
-	TRBV7-9	-	TRBJ2-2	CASSSGAGDTGELFF	TGTGCCAGCAGCTCTGGGGCAGGGGACACCGGGGAGCTGTTTTTT
-	TRBV29-1	-	TRBJ2-3	CSVDMGGTDTQYF	TGCAGCGTCGACATGGGTGGGACAGATACGCAGTATTTT
-	TRBV9	-	TRBJ2-2	CASSGRTEGSNTGELFF	TGTGCCAGCAGCGGCAGGACAGAGGGCTCGAACACCGGGGAGCTGTTTTTT
-	TRBV4-1	-	TRBJ1-6	CASSQSNLLGLNSPLHF	TGCGCCAGCAGCCAAAGTAACCTTTTGGGGCTTAATTCACCCCTCCACTTT
-	TRBV6-5	TRBD1	TRBJ2-1	CASSYWVSGGNEQFF	TGTGCCAGCAGTTACTGGGTTTCAGGGGGCAATGAGCAGTTCTTC
-	TRBV30	TRBD1	TRBJ1-5	CAWSVGDRAHQPQHF	TGTGCCTGGAGTGTAGGGGACAGGGCCCATCAGCCCCAGCATTTT
-	TRBV5-1	-	TRBJ1-1	CASSLVSGVREAFF	TGCGCCAGCAGCTTGGTTAGCGGGGTGCGTGAAGCTTTCTTT
-	TRBV4-1	-	TRBJ2-7	CASSQVSQATYEQYF	TGCGCCAGCAGCCAAGTTTCACAGGCGACCTACGAGCAGTACTTC
-	TRBV7-9	TRBD1	TRBJ2-7	CSSSFPGQGLHEQYF	TGTTCCAGCAGCTTTCCGGGACAGGGTCTCCACGAGCAGTACTTC
-	TRBV11-2	-	TRBJ2-2	CASSFQGSGELFF	TGTGCCAGCAGCTTCCAGGGATCCGGGGAGCTGTTTTTT